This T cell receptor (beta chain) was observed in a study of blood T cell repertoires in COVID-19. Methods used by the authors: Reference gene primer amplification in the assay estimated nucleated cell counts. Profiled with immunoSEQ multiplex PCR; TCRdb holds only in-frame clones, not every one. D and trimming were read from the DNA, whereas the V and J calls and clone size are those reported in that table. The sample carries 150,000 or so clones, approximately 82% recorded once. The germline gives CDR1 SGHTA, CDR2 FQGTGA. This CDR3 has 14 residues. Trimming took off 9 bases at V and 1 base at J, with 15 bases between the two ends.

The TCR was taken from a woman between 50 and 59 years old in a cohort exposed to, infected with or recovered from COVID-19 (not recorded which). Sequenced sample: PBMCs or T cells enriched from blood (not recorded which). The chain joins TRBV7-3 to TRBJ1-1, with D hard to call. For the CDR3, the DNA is TGTGCCAGTTCGAGGATGGCCCAGAACACTGAAGCTTTCTTT. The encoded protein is CASSRMAQNTEAFF.